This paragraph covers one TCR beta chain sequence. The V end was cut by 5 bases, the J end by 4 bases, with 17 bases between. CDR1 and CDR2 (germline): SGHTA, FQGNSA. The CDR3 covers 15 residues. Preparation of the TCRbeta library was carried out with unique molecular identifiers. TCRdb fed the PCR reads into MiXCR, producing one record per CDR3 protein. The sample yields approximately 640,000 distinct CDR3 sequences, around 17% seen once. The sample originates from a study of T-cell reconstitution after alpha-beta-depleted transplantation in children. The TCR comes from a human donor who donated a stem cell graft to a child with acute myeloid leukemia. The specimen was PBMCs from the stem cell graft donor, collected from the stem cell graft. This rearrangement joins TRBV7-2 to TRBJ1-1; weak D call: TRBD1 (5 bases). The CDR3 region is CASSPNRQKPTEAFF. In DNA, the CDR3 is TGTGCCAGCAGCCCAAACCGACAGAAACCCACTGAAGCTTTCTTT.